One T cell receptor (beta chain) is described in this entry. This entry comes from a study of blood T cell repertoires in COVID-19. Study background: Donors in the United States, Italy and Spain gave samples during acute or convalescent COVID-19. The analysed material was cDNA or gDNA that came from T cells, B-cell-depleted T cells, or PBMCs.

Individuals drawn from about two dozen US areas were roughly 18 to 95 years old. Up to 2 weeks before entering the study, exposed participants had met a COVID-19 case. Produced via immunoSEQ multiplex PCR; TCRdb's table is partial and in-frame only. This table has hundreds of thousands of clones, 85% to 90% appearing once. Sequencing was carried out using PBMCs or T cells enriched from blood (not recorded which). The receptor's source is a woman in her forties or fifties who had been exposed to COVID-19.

CDR3 DNA sequence: TGTGCCACCAGCAGAGGGACAGCTATGAACACTGAAGCTTTCTTT. This encodes CATSRGTAMNTEAFF. V is TRBV15 and J is TRBJ1-1, with D maybe TRBD1 (6 bases). There are 15 residues in the CDR3. Germline V gene lookup returns CDR1 LNHNV and CDR2 YYDKDF (reference sequence). V was cut by 1 base and J by 0 bases, with 9 bases left in between.